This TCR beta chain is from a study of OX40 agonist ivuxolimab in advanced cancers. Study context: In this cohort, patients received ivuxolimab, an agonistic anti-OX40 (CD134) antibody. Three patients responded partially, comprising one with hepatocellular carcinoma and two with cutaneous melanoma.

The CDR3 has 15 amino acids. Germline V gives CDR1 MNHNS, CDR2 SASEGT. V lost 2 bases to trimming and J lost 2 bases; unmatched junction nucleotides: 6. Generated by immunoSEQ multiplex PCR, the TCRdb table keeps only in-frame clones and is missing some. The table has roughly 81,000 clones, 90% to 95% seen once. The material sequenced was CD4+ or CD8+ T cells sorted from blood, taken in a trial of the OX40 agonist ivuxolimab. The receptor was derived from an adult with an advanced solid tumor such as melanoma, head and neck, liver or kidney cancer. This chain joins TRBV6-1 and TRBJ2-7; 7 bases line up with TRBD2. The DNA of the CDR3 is TGTGCCAGCAGTGAAATGTGGGCGGGAGCCTACGAGCAGTACTTC. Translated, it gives CASSEMWAGAYEQYF.